This TCR beta chain was identified in a study of vaccination effects on CD4 cells after COVID-19. The overall study: The authors sampled a few convalescent patients early and late after vaccination. Samples that were drawn after vaccination came a median of 72 days after the second dose. Regarding the study as a whole: Clonal contraction was marked in infection- and vaccine-induced clones late after vaccination.

Ahead of sequencing, the ViraFEST assay grew antigen-specific CD4+ T cells using viral peptide pools. After roughly ten days in culture, the CD4+ T cells were isolated. The person's infection with SARS-CoV-2, confirmed by PCR, took place between March and December 2020. The cohort was immunized with two doses of either the BNT162b2 or mRNA-1273 vaccine. Each culture well received a few million PBMC. These cells were then cultured in IMDM with roughly 9 IU/ml IL-2 and 8.5 to 10 ug/ml peptides. The V end was cut by 5 bases, the J end by 5 bases, with 19 bases between. Per the germline V gene, CDR1 is SGHAT and CDR2 is FQDESV (reference sequence). The CDR3 extends over 15 amino acids. A note on this clone: What it binds is not known.

Here immunoSEQ multiplex PCR was the method, and the copy in TCRdb shows in-frame clones only, minus some. Altogether more than 15,000 clones are present, about four fifths being singletons, with the ten largest covering more than 20%. This sample comprised CD4+ T cells from PBMCs cultured with SARS-CoV-2 spike peptides, obtained after COVID-19 vaccination. V usage is TRBV11-1 and J usage is TRBJ2-7; possibly TRBD1 or TRBD2 for D (6 bases each). The sequence was collected from a human donor who had a prior SARS-CoV-2 infection. CDR3 sequence: CASSPSTGGRNEQYF. The CDR3 DNA sequence: TGTGCCAGCAGCCCTAGTACCGGGGGCCGTAACGAGCAGTACTTC.